This T cell receptor (beta chain) was found in a study of cytomegalovirus exposure and HLA in healthy donors. Primers included in the PCR were 60 Vbeta and 13 Jbeta primers. The data were produced by immunoSEQ multiplex PCR, yet TCRdb's version contains in-frame clones alone and is incomplete. This table holds about 210,000 clones, around 86% found once. This clone was picked up one time. CDR3 length equals 13 residues. From germline, CDR1 is SGHRS and CDR2 YFSETQ. With 7 bases clipped from V and 4 bases from J, the junction kept 5 bases outside the gene matches. The rearrangement uses TRBV5-1 and TRBJ2-3; 8 bases align to TRBD2. The sequenced material came from PBMCs. The TCR originated in a woman aged 45-65 years in good health and CMV-seropositive. The CDR3 loop is CASSGLAPDTQYF. As DNA, the CDR3 is TGCGCCAGCTCAGGACTAGCCCCAGATACGCAGTATTTT. Full variable domain (remainder filled in from reference TRBV5-1 and TRBJ2-3): KAGVTQTPRYLIKTRGQQVTLSCSPISGHRSVSWYQQTPGQGLQFLFEYFSETQRNKGNFPGRFSGRQFSNSRSEMNVSTLELGDSALYLCASSGLAPDTQYFGPGTRLTVL.